This T cell receptor (beta chain) was documented in a study of blood T cells in healthy people across ages. A sample-barcoded 5' primer and a J-beta primer mix were used in a second PCR of about 7 to 11 cycles. TCRdb re-called the 5' RACE reads through MiXCR, storing one row per CDR3 protein. In the table there are 1.5 million to 2 million distinct CDR3 sequences, under 30% of which are singletons. Trimming at V came to 7 bases and at J to 5 bases, leaving 9 bases not matched to a gene. CDR3 size: 14 residues. Germline CDR1 SGHRS, CDR2 YFSETQ. Source material: blood. The V call is TRBV5-1, the J call TRBJ2-3; 8 bases agree with TRBD2. The receptor was isolated from a woman aged 25 to 39 in good health. CDR3 in amino acids: CASRSGGPGDTQYF. DNA of the CDR3: TGCGCCAGCCGGTCGGGGGGGCCAGGAGATACGCAGTATTTT. Looking up the rest from reference TRBV5-1 and TRBJ2-3 gives the full variable domain: KAGVTQTPRYLIKTRGQQVTLSCSPISGHRSVSWYQQTPGQGLQFLFEYFSETQRNKGNFPGRFSGRQFSNSRSEMNVSTLELGDSALYLCASRSGGPGDTQYFGPGTRLTVL.